The 11 T cell receptor beta chains reported below all come from one sample, sequenced in a study of blood T cell repertoires in COVID-19. Assay used: immunoSEQ multiplex PCR; TCRdb lists only in-frame clones, some missing. The sample lists roughly 120,000 clones, 60% to 85% occurring once. Material: peripheral blood. These receptor sequences come from a human donor with acute or convalescent COVID-19. The donor label of this sample is uncertain.

This clone is a singleton in its sample. This chain joins TRBV19 and TRBJ2-3, with 9 bases lining up with TRBD1. The germline V gene has CDR1 LNHDA and CDR2 SQIVND (reference sequence). This CDR3 spans 17 amino acids. V lost 3 bases and J lost 0; bases outside the gene matches: 7. The CDR3: CASSIAGQGLSTDTQYF. The CDR3 DNA is TGTGCCAGTAGTATCGCCGGACAGGGGCTTAGCACAGATACGCAGTATTTT. The variable domain in full, completed from reference TRBV19 and TRBJ2-3, reads DGGITQSPKYLFRKEGQNVTLSCEQNLNHDAMYWYRQDPGQGLRLIYYSQIVNDFQKGDIAEGYSVSREKKESFPLTVTSAQKNPTAFYLCASSIAGQGLSTDTQYFGPGTRLTVL.

This clone was found a few times. The V and J genes are TRBV12-3 or TRBV12-4 and TRBJ2-2, with a weak D call TRBD2 (5 bases). This CDR3 region has 12 residues. Trimming stripped 5 bases from V and 9 bases from J, with 10 bases between. The chain's CDR3 is CASSPEVRELFF. CDR3 DNA: TGTGCCAGCAGTCCGGAGGTGCGGGAGCTGTTTTTT.

This clone was counted between two and nine times. This chain joins TRBV7-2 and TRBJ1-2; 8 bases match TRBD1. Germline loops: CDR1 SGHTA, CDR2 FQGNSA. The CDR3 is 15 residues long. J lost 3 bases, V lost 5 bases, and 8 bases had no gene match. The DNA for the CDR3 is TGTGCCAGCAGCCCTGGACAGGGAAGGTACTATGGCTACACCTTC. It codes for CASSPGQGRYYGYTF.

This sequence joins TRBV30 and TRBJ2-7; the D gene is possibly TRBD2 (6 bases). The V end was cut by 4 bases, the J end by 6 bases, with 13 bases between. Germline CDR1 and CDR2: GTSNPN and SVGIG (reference sequence). This CDR3 has 12 residues. CDR3 sequence reads: CAWNTGVGEQYF. The CDR3, as DNA: TGTGCCTGGAATACGGGGGTCGGCGAGCAGTACTTC.

The sample holds a few counts of this clone. The chain joins TRBV21-1 to TRBJ2-1; the table assigns TRBD1, which was not confirmed against the DNA. TRBV21-1 constitutes a pseudogene. The CDR3 runs 15 residues. The CDR3 loop is CASSSRQDSYNEQFF. The CDR3, as DNA: TGTGCCAGCAGCAGCAGACAGGACTCCTACAATGAGCAGTTCTTC.

The chain joins TRBV2 to TRBJ1-1, with 9 nucleotides matching TRBD1. V lost 5 bases, J lost 3 bases, and 10 bases stayed unmatched. CDR1 is SNHLY, CDR2 FYNNEI, per germline. The CDR3 has 16 residues. The CDR3 DNA follows: TGTGCCAGCAGTCACCGGGACAGGGTTAAGGACACTGAAGCTTTCTTT. This encodes CASSHRDRVKDTEAFF.

V and J are TRBV11-2 and TRBJ2-6; D remains ambiguous. Between the trimmed V and J ends, which lost 1 base and 0 bases, there was a span of 7 bases. This CDR3 comprises 16 residues. Germline CDR1 is SGHAT and CDR2 is FQNNGV. The CDR3 loop is CASSLVLRSGANVLTF. In DNA form, the CDR3 reads TGTGCCAGCAGCTTAGTACTTCGCTCTGGGGCCAACGTCCTGACTTTC.

Here the CDR3 reads CASSFRVVDTQYF. The CDR3 DNA sequence: TGTGCCAGCAGTTTCCGGGTCGTGGATACGCAGTATTTT. The chain links TRBV12-3 or TRBV12-4 to TRBJ2-3; D gene uncertain. Trimming removed 3 bases from V and 6 bases from J, with 10 bases in between. The CDR3 loop spans 13 amino acids.

The rearrangement joins TRBV5-4 to TRBJ2-5, with D possibly TRBD2 on 5 matching bases. Trimming shortened V by 2 bases and J by 5 bases, and 7 bases separated the two germline ends. CDR1 is SGHNT and CDR2 is YYREEE in the germline V gene (reference sequence). This CDR3 has 12 amino acids. The CDR3 sequence is CASSLSGETQYF. For the CDR3, the DNA is TGTGCCAGCAGCTTATCGGGGGAGACCCAGTACTTC.

The chain uses TRBV6-5 and TRBJ1-2; tentatively, D is TRBD1 (6 bases). This CDR3 is built from 14 residues. CDR1 is MNHEY and CDR2 is SVGAGI in the germline V gene. Trimming shortened V by 9 bases and J by 4 bases, and 18 bases separated the two germline ends. CDR3 nucleotide sequence: TGTGCCAGTTCCAGGGGAAGGTGGGTCTATGGCTACACCTTC. It encodes CASSRGRWVYGYTF.

V gene TRBV2 combines with J gene TRBJ2-7; no clear D. The ends were cut back, 4 bases at V and 5 bases at J, with 15 bases in the middle. The CDR3 runs to 14 residues. Germline V gives CDR1 SNHLY, CDR2 FYNNEI. Here the CDR3 reads CASSGALFYHEQYV. CDR3 DNA sequence: TGTGCCAGCAGTGGGGCCCTTTTTTACCACGAGCAGTACGTC.